This TCR beta chain stems from a study of blood T cell repertoires in COVID-19. Study-level information: Sources were T cells, B-cell-depleted T cells, or PBMCs; the material itself was cDNA or gDNA.

V gave up 1 base and J gave up 4 bases, with 16 bases separating them. The CDR3 consists of 16 residues. Germline CDR1 SEHNR, CDR2 FQNEAQ (reference sequence). This clone was found a few times. Authors' methods: Quantification of nucleated cells was approximated via reference gene primer amplification. The assay was immunoSEQ multiplex PCR, and TCRdb's table has in-frame clones only and misses some. V and J calls plus clone size are reproduced from that table; the DNA served to infer D and trimming. The table shows around 190,000 clones, with about 88% occurring only once. A Seattle source enrolled patients during active infection and followed them longitudinally.

The sequenced sample consisted of peripheral blood. The genes are TRBV7-9 and TRBJ1-2; D not resolved. This clonotype was sampled from a man aged 45-65 years with COVID-19, enrolled during active disease. The CDR3 is CASSLGPVGSGYGYTF. The CDR3 coding sequence is TGTGCCAGCAGCTTAGGCCCGGTTGGTTCGGGCTATGGCTACACCTTC.